This T cell receptor beta chain was profiled in a study of blood T cells in healthy people across ages (dated by TCRdb to between 2014 and 2017). The study in broad terms: In model experiments, template switching captured about one uniquely barcoded TCR beta cDNA molecule for every two T cells. Age-related changes in TCR beta repertoire diversity were measured in the study by deep sequencing normalized with unique cDNA molecular identifiers. The donors were split into four age groups: young (average about 15 years), middle-aged (roughly 39), aged (about 62) and long-lived (roughly 77). To avoid experimental bias, donors of different ages were spread randomly across the sequencing lanes. For two donors (one aged 18 to 30 and one aged 80 or older), the study analyzed two additional independent replicas of 1 million unique cDNA reads from the same blood draw.

Libraries were made using 5' RACE. Instrument used: Illumina HiSeq 2500. The second PCR ran for roughly 6 to 11 cycles and used a J-beta primer mix along with a sample-barcoded 5' primer. A unique molecular identifier was introduced onto each TCR beta cDNA molecule by a template-switch 5' adaptor carrying 12 random nucleotides. At least 2.5 million CDR3-containing paired-end reads were obtained from each sample. First-strand cDNA was synthesized from all RNA with the Mint cDNA synthesis kit, primed by a TRBC-specific oligonucleotide. Following uracil-DNA glycosylase treatment, all cDNA underwent a first 18-cycle PCR with the universal primers M1SS and BC2_uni_R. On the authors' methods: Normalization of each sample was performed by random selection of 1 million high-quality reads, each carrying a distinct molecular identifier. Instead of being binned into consensus sequences, reads that shared molecular identifiers were thrown out. MiTCR, with a Q25 quality threshold and the strictest error-elimination algorithm, was used for CDR3 identification, clonotype clustering and error correction. A nonparametric unseen species model with Euler transformation was used to estimate a lower bound on total TCR beta diversity. TCRdb's own reprocessing of the public reads used fastp at Q25 and MiXCR and kept productive beta chains. Merged by CDR3 protein, the rows form single entries marked with the most common genes and DNA. These V and J calls are TCRdb output, not the study's own analysis. A total of hundreds of thousands of distinct CDR3 sequences appear in this sample, under 50% of them only once. The ten biggest clones cover roughly 13% of the sample.

Systemically healthy Caucasian individuals from Russia, over 30 in total and aged about 6 to 95 years, were included as donors. Each donor gave ten milliliters of peripheral blood, collected into EDTA-treated Vacutainer tubes. Ficoll-Paque density-gradient centrifugation was used to isolate PBMCs, with at least 6 million obtained per sample. Total RNA was extracted from PBMCs with Trizol reagent, with at least 5.5 micrograms obtained per sample. The percentages of naive CD45RAhigh/CD27high T cells were determined by flow cytometry on a PBMC aliquot from every donor. Turning to this clonotype: Its antigen is unknown. There are no base qualities to consult, and no much larger clone falls within one base.

What the research found in general, with its limitations: Estimates of total diversity based on one million sequenced T cells were regarded as lower bounds and as underestimates. The percentage of naive T cells measured by flow cytometry correlated strongly with observed TCR beta diversity. Compared with the aged group, the long-lived group had more naive CD4+ T cells, fewer expanded clones and increased TCR diversity, a pattern suggesting age selection. Donor CMV infection status was unknown, potentially confounding age-related changes in expanded clonotypes. Conclusive comparison of naive and antigen-experienced compartments was prevented by the profiling of bulk unsorted PBMCs. Observed TCR beta diversity per million T cells fell roughly linearly with age, and a significant reduction was already apparent by age roughly 40.

V is clipped by 0 bases and J by 5 bases, and the sequence between their germline boundaries is 16 bases long. According to the germline V gene (reference sequence), CDR1 reads DFQATT and CDR2 reads SNEGSKA. Counted from cysteine to phenylalanine, this CDR3 has 16 amino acids. CDR3 DNA is the only sequence kept; it has 48 bases, read in frame from the first base. The V and J genes are TRBV20-1 and TRBJ2-2; the D gene cannot be resolved beyond TRBD1 or TRBD2, each matching 5 bases. Sequencing was performed on blood. The source is a man aged 30-40 years in good health. The CDR3 amino acid sequence is: CSARDPLGVGTGELFF. The nucleotides read TGCAGTGCTAGAGACCCCCTGGGGGTCGGAACCGGGGAGCTGTTTTTT.